This T cell receptor beta chain was sequenced during a study of blood T cell repertoires in COVID-19. Study-level information: Researchers got acute and convalescent COVID-19 samples from the United States, Italy and Spain.

Measured with immunoSEQ multiplex PCR; TCRdb has only the in-frame clones, and not every one. The sample carries roughly 240,000 clones, about 91% recorded once. Participants had their cohort set by participant-reported clinical history. This receptor was obtained from a woman in her thirties or forties with acute COVID-19. Sequences were obtained from PBMCs or T cells enriched from blood (not recorded which).

CDR3 region: CASSDPGHPNTEAFF. The CDR3, as DNA: TGTGCCAGCAGTGATCCAGGACATCCGAACACTGAAGCTTTCTTT. The chain joins TRBV25-1 to TRBJ1-1; a possible D gene is TRBD1 (5 bases). CDR3 length: 15 amino acids. With 3 bases removed from V and 1 base from J, the gap between germline ends came to 12 bases. Germline CDR1 MGHDK, CDR2 SYGVNS.